Given below is one T cell receptor (beta chain) in context. This entry is derived from a study of blood T cells in healthy people across ages. Trimming stripped 0 bases from V and 4 bases from J, with 15 bases between. Germline assignment: CDR1 MNHEY and CDR2 SMNVEV (reference sequence). This CDR3 is built from 16 residues. For the second PCR, which ran for about 7 to 11 cycles, a sample-barcoded 5' primer and a J-beta primer mix were used. Each CDR3 protein gets one entry after TCRdb re-called the 5' RACE reads with MiXCR. The sample has about 1 million distinct CDR3 sequences, less than 25% seen once. The same data also went into a second study, on T cells of mothers and their children.

The sequencing sample was made of blood. This clonotype was sampled from a girl aged 2-10 years in good health. V and J are TRBV27 and TRBJ1-2; a possible D gene is TRBD1 (5 bases). The CDR3 bases are TGTGCCAGCAGTTTATCGGGGACCATATTTCCCTATGGCTACACCTTC. Its protein product is CASSLSGTIFPYGYTF.